A selection of T cell receptor beta chains follows, all from one sample in a study of blood T cell repertoires in COVID-19. Clones were sequenced by immunoSEQ multiplex PCR, and TCRdb holds only the in-frame ones, with some missing. The repertoire holds about 130,000 clones, with around 85% as singletons. Sequencing was done on a sample of peripheral blood. The receptors stem from a human donor in a cohort sampled during active COVID-19. Each CDR3 is given with its conserved first and last residue. The order of the fields is D gene, V gene, clone size, J gene, CDR3 DNA, CDR3 protein. The D gene is left open where the match is weak. Where a row states a size, it is once, few, many or the class of an expanded clone; other rows omit it.

D gene: -; V gene: TRBV9; clone size: -; J gene: TRBJ1-4; CDR3 DNA: TGTGCCAGCAGCATAACAGGGATACCTAATGAAAAACTGTTTTTT; CDR3 protein: CASSITGIPNEKLFF
D gene: TRBD1; V gene: TRBV11-3; clone size: once; J gene: TRBJ1-1; CDR3 DNA: TGTGCCAGCAGCAGGGGACAGGGGGAGACTGAAGCTTTCTTT; CDR3 protein: CASSRGQGETEAFF
D gene: -; V gene: TRBV7-2; clone size: -; J gene: TRBJ2-5; CDR3 DNA: TGTGCCAGCAGCTTAAGGCGACTAGGACGCCAAGAGACCCAGTACTTC; CDR3 protein: CASSLRRLGRQETQYF
D gene: -; V gene: TRBV7-2; clone size: -; J gene: TRBJ2-3; CDR3 DNA: TGTGCCAGCAGCCTAAGGGGGTTCTCAGATACGCAGTATTTT; CDR3 protein: CASSLRGFSDTQYF
D gene: -; V gene: TRBV5-4; clone size: -; J gene: TRBJ2-7; CDR3 DNA: TGTGCCAGCAGCCGGGACTCCTACGAGCAGTACTTC; CDR3 protein: CASSRDSYEQYF
D gene: TRBD2; V gene: TRBV4-2; clone size: -; J gene: TRBJ2-1; CDR3 DNA: TGTGCCAGCAGCCAAGATGAAGGGACTAGCGGGAGCGCGTATGAGCAGTTCTTC; CDR3 protein: CASSQDEGTSGSAYEQFF
D gene: -; V gene: TRBV5-1; clone size: -; J gene: TRBJ1-1; CDR3 DNA: TGCGCCAGCAGCCCGGGGGGCCCACAGTACACTGAAGCTTTCTTT; CDR3 protein: CASSPGGPQYTEAFF
D gene: TRBD2; V gene: TRBV24-1; clone size: -; J gene: TRBJ2-2; CDR3 DNA: TGTGCCACCAGTGGCCTCGGGGGGAGCGGGGAGCTGTTTTTT; CDR3 protein: CATSGLGGSGELFF
D gene: -; V gene: TRBV5-6; clone size: -; J gene: TRBJ1-1; CDR3 DNA: TGTGCCAGCAGCTTGGCAGGGCCCGCTGAAGCTTTCTTT; CDR3 protein: CASSLAGPAEAFF
D gene: -; V gene: TRBV7-9; clone size: -; J gene: TRBJ1-5; CDR3 DNA: TGTGCCAGCAGCGTCCAGGGTAGTCAGCCCCAGCATTTT; CDR3 protein: CASSVQGSQPQHF
D gene: TRBD1; V gene: TRBV5-1; clone size: once; J gene: TRBJ2-5; CDR3 DNA: TGCGCCAGCACCCTGGGGTCGACAGGGGGGACCCAGTACTTC; CDR3 protein: CASTLGSTGGTQYF
D gene: -; V gene: TRBV18; clone size: -; J gene: TRBJ1-4; CDR3 DNA: TGTGCCAGCTCACTCCAAACTGAGGGAGGTGAAAAACTGTTTTTT; CDR3 protein: CASSLQTEGGEKLFF
D gene: TRBD1; V gene: TRBV18; clone size: -; J gene: TRBJ1-4; CDR3 DNA: TGTGCCAGCTCACTGCAGGGGGAGAATGAAAAACTGTTTTTT; CDR3 protein: CASSLQGENEKLFF
D gene: TRBD1; V gene: TRBV29-1; clone size: -; J gene: TRBJ1-4; CDR3 DNA: TGCAGCGTAGGGACAGGGCAAAAACTGTTTTTT; CDR3 protein: CSVGTGQKLFF
D gene: TRBD2; V gene: TRBV3-1/TRBV3-2; clone size: -; J gene: TRBJ2-3; CDR3 DNA: TGTGCCAGCAGCTTCCTAGCGGGAGGGCCTGGAGATACGCAGTATTTT; CDR3 protein: CASSFLAGGPGDTQYF
D gene: TRBD2; V gene: TRBV15; clone size: once; J gene: TRBJ2-1; CDR3 DNA: TGTGCCACCAGCACGCCACGACTAGCGGGCTCCTACAATGAGCAGTTCTTC; CDR3 protein: CATSTPRLAGSYNEQFF
D gene: -; V gene: TRBV7-9; clone size: -; J gene: TRBJ2-3; CDR3 DNA: TGTGCCAGCAGCCGGACAGGCACAGATACGCAGTATTTT; CDR3 protein: CASSRTGTDTQYF
D gene: TRBD2; V gene: TRBV2; clone size: -; J gene: TRBJ2-1; CDR3 DNA: TGTGCCAGCTGCCTAGCGGGGGGATACAATGAGCAGTTCTTC; CDR3 protein: CASCLAGGYNEQFF
D gene: -; V gene: TRBV5-1; clone size: -; J gene: TRBJ2-6; CDR3 DNA: TGCGCCAGCAGCCTCAGGGGAGGGGACTCTGGGGCCAACGTCCTGACTTTC; CDR3 protein: CASSLRGGDSGANVLTF
D gene: -; V gene: TRBV30; clone size: -; J gene: TRBJ1-2; CDR3 DNA: TGTGCCTGGAGTGTAGGGAGAGGCCGAGCCTCTAAGCTGCATGGCTACACCTTC; CDR3 protein: CAWSVGRGRASKLHGYTF
D gene: -; V gene: TRBV11-3; clone size: -; J gene: TRBJ1-6; CDR3 DNA: TGTGCCAGCAGCTTTCCGGGAGATAATTCACCCCTCCACTTT; CDR3 protein: CASSFPGDNSPLHF
D gene: -; V gene: TRBV5-1; clone size: -; J gene: TRBJ1-5; CDR3 DNA: TGCGCCAGCAGCTTCGACGGGGAGGAAGATCAGCCCCAGCATTTT; CDR3 protein: CASSFDGEEDQPQHF
D gene: -; V gene: TRBV7-2; clone size: -; J gene: TRBJ2-4; CDR3 DNA: TGTGCCAGCAGCTTAGCCTTTGGCGGAACTGCGTACTTC; CDR3 protein: CASSLAFGGTAYF
D gene: -; V gene: TRBV11-3; clone size: once; J gene: TRBJ2-5; CDR3 DNA: TGTGCCAGCAGCCTTATGGCCGGCAGACTCCGAGAGACCCAGTACTTC; CDR3 protein: CASSLMAGRLRETQYF
D gene: -; V gene: TRBV9; clone size: -; J gene: TRBJ2-3; CDR3 DNA: TGTGCCAGCAGCGCCGGCCCGGGACAAGGGGTTGCGCAGTATTTT; CDR3 protein: CASSAGPGQGVAQYF
D gene: TRBD1; V gene: TRBV11-2; clone size: -; J gene: TRBJ2-1; CDR3 DNA: TGTGCCAGCAGCTTAGTCGGACAGGGAAGCAATGAGCAGTTCTTC; CDR3 protein: CASSLVGQGSNEQFF
D gene: -; V gene: TRBV10-3; clone size: -; J gene: TRBJ2-6; CDR3 DNA: TGTGCCATCAGTGAGGTAGTAGGGGCCAACGTCCTGACTTTC; CDR3 protein: CAISEVVGANVLTF
D gene: -; V gene: TRBV3-1/TRBV3-2; clone size: -; J gene: TRBJ2-1; CDR3 DNA: TGTGCCAGCAGCCAAACCCAGACAGGTGAGCAGTTCTTC; CDR3 protein: CASSQTQTGEQFF
D gene: -; V gene: TRBV7-9; clone size: -; J gene: TRBJ1-1; CDR3 DNA: TGTGCCAGCAGTTTCGGGGGGGCGGACACTGAAGCTTTCTTT; CDR3 protein: CASSFGGADTEAFF
D gene: -; V gene: TRBV7-3; clone size: -; J gene: TRBJ2-3; CDR3 DNA: TGTGCCAGCAGCTTGGCGGTCACAGATACGCAGTATTTT; CDR3 protein: CASSLAVTDTQYF
D gene: -; V gene: TRBV29-1; clone size: -; J gene: TRBJ2-5; CDR3 DNA: TGCAGCGGGCGAGAGGGAGAGACCCAGTACTTC; CDR3 protein: CSGREGETQYF
D gene: -; V gene: TRBV30; clone size: -; J gene: TRBJ2-2; CDR3 DNA: TGTGCCTGTTACGAGACGAACACCGGGGAGCTGTTTTTT; CDR3 protein: CACYETNTGELFF
D gene: -; V gene: TRBV4-3; clone size: -; J gene: TRBJ1-5; CDR3 DNA: TGCGCCAGCAGCCAAGACCAAGGAGGCAATCAGCCCCAGCATTTT; CDR3 protein: CASSQDQGGNQPQHF
D gene: -; V gene: TRBV5-1; clone size: -; J gene: TRBJ2-3; CDR3 DNA: TGCGCCAGCAGCTTGGAAGCGGTTCACACAGATACGCAGTATTTT; CDR3 protein: CASSLEAVHTDTQYF
D gene: TRBD2; V gene: TRBV9; clone size: once; J gene: TRBJ2-1; CDR3 DNA: TGTGCCAGCAGCCCTATAGGTCGGGGGGGCTACAATGAGCAGTTCTTC; CDR3 protein: CASSPIGRGGYNEQFF
D gene: TRBD1; V gene: TRBV2; clone size: -; J gene: TRBJ1-2; CDR3 DNA: TGTGCCAGCAGTGAAACACAGGGGGTCTATGGCTACACCTTC; CDR3 protein: CASSETQGVYGYTF
D gene: TRBD1; V gene: TRBV19; clone size: once; J gene: TRBJ1-2; CDR3 DNA: TGTGCCAGCCATACACCGGGACAGGGGAATGGCTACACCTTC; CDR3 protein: CASHTPGQGNGYTF
D gene: -; V gene: TRBV20-1; clone size: many; J gene: TRBJ1-3; CDR3 DNA: TGCAGTGCTAGAGTAGGAAACACCATATATTTT; CDR3 protein: CSARVGNTIYF
D gene: TRBD1; V gene: TRBV30; clone size: once; J gene: TRBJ1-2; CDR3 DNA: TGTGCCTTGAATGACAGGGCGGGTGACTATGGCTACACCTTC; CDR3 protein: CALNDRAGDYGYTF
D gene: TRBD1; V gene: TRBV7-2; clone size: -; J gene: TRBJ1-3; CDR3 DNA: TGTGCCAGCAGCTCCGTGACAGGGGCCCACTCTGGAAACACCATATATTTT; CDR3 protein: CASSSVTGAHSGNTIYF
D gene: -; V gene: TRBV7-2; clone size: -; J gene: TRBJ1-5; CDR3 DNA: TGTGCCAGCAGCTTGAGTATACAGCTCAATCAGCCCCAGCATTTT; CDR3 protein: CASSLSIQLNQPQHF
D gene: -; V gene: TRBV4-3; clone size: -; J gene: TRBJ2-3; CDR3 DNA: TGCGCCAGCAGCCAAGATGCCAGCGCCAACACAGATACGCAGTATTTT; CDR3 protein: CASSQDASANTDTQYF
D gene: -; V gene: TRBV19; clone size: -; J gene: TRBJ1-4; CDR3 DNA: TGTGCCAGTAGGTCTTATGGGGAGATTGAGGAAAAACTGTTTTTT; CDR3 protein: CASRSYGEIEEKLFF
D gene: -; V gene: TRBV7-8; clone size: few; J gene: TRBJ2-1; CDR3 DNA: TGTGCCAGCAGCTCGCCCTCAATGGCTCATGAGCAGTTCTTC; CDR3 protein: CASSSPSMAHEQFF
D gene: -; V gene: TRBV5-6; clone size: -; J gene: TRBJ1-5; CDR3 DNA: TGTGCCAGCAGCTTAGTGAGGTTTAGCAATCAGCCCCAGCATTTT; CDR3 protein: CASSLVRFSNQPQHF
D gene: TRBD1; V gene: TRBV4-3; clone size: -; J gene: TRBJ2-6; CDR3 DNA: TGCGCCAGCAGCCAGGATTCCGGGACAGGGGGCTCTGGGGCCAACGTCCTGACTTTC; CDR3 protein: CASSQDSGTGGSGANVLTF
D gene: TRBD1; V gene: TRBV6-5; clone size: -; J gene: TRBJ2-2; CDR3 DNA: TGTGCCAGCAGTCCCGGGACAGGTAACACCGGGGAGCTGTTTTTT; CDR3 protein: CASSPGTGNTGELFF
D gene: TRBD2; V gene: TRBV7-8; clone size: -; J gene: TRBJ2-2; CDR3 DNA: TGTGCCAGCAGCACCCCCGTGGCTAGCGGGAGTGGGGGGGTTGGGCTGTTTTTT; CDR3 protein: CASSTPVASGSGGVGLFF
D gene: TRBD1; V gene: TRBV5-1; clone size: -; J gene: TRBJ1-2; CDR3 DNA: TGCGCCAGCAGCTCCGGGACAGGGAACTATGGCTACACCTTC; CDR3 protein: CASSSGTGNYGYTF
D gene: TRBD2; V gene: TRBV3-1/TRBV3-2; clone size: -; J gene: TRBJ2-3; CDR3 DNA: TGTGCCAGCAGCCGTAGACTAGCGGGGGGCACAGATACGCAGTATTTT; CDR3 protein: CASSRRLAGGTDTQYF
D gene: TRBD2; V gene: TRBV5-1; clone size: -; J gene: TRBJ2-3; CDR3 DNA: TGCGCCAGCAGCCTTACTAGCGGGAGAGGGTCAGATACGCAGTATTTT; CDR3 protein: CASSLTSGRGSDTQYF
D gene: -; V gene: TRBV11-2; clone size: -; J gene: TRBJ1-5; CDR3 DNA: TGTGCCAGCAGCCCCGAGGGGGGGCGCAATCAGCCCCAGCATTTT; CDR3 protein: CASSPEGGRNQPQHF
D gene: -; V gene: TRBV20-1; clone size: -; J gene: TRBJ1-2; CDR3 DNA: TGCAGCGAGCGAGGGCTTAGGGGCTACACCTTC; CDR3 protein: CSERGLRGYTF
D gene: TRBD2; V gene: TRBV5-4; clone size: -; J gene: TRBJ2-5; CDR3 DNA: TGTGCCAGCAGCTCATTGGCGGGTCTAGCGGGGGGTGAGACCCAGTACTTC; CDR3 protein: CASSSLAGLAGGETQYF